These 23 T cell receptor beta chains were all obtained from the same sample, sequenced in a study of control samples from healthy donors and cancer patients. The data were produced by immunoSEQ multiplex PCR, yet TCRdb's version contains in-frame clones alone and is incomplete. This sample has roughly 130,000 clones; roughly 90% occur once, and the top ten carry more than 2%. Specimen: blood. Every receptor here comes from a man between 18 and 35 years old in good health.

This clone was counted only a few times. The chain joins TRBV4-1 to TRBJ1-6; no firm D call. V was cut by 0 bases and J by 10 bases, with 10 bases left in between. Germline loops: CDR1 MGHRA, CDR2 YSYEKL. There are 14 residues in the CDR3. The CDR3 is CASSQDMGESPLHF. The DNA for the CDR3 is TGCGCCAGCAGCCAAGATATGGGAGAGTCACCCCTCCACTTT.

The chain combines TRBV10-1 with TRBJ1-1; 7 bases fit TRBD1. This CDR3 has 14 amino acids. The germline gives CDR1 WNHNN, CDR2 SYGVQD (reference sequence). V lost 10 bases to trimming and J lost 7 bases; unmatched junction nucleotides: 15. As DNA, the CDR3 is TGCGCCATTCCGGACAGGAAGCTCCTCTTTGAAGCTTTCTTT. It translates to CAIPDRKLLFEAFF.

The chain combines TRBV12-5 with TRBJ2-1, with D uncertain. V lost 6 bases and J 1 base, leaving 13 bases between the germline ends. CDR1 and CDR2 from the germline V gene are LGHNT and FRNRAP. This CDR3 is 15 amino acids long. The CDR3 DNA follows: TGTGCTAGTGGCCGAGGTATCCCTTCCTACAATGAGCAGTTCTTC. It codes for CASGRGIPSYNEQFF.

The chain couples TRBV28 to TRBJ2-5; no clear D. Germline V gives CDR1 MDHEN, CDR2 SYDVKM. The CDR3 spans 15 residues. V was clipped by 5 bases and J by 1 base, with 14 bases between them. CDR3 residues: CASSEPGGLQETQYF. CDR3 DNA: TGTGCCAGCAGTGAACCCGGTGGTCTCCAAGAGACCCAGTACTTC. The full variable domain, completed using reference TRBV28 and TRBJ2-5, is DVKVTQSSRYLVKRTGEKVFLECVQDMDHENMFWYRQDPGLGLRLIYFSYDVKMKEKGDIPEGYSVSREKKERFSLILESASTNQTSMYLCASSEPGGLQETQYFGPGTRLLVL.

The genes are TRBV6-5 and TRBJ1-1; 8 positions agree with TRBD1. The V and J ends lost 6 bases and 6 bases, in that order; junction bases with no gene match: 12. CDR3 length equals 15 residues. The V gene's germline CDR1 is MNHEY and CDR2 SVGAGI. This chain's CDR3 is CASRLSWTGSSEAFF. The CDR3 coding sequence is TGTGCCAGCAGACTAAGTTGGACAGGGTCTTCTGAAGCTTTCTTT.

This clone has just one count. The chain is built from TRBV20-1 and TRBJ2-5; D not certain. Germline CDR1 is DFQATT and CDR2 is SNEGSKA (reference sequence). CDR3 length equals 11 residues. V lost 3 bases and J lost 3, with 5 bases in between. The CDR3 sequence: CSASSEETQYF. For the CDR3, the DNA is TGCAGTGCTAGCTCCGAAGAGACCCAGTACTTC.

This chain's CDR3 is CASSVGWTNTDGYTF. CDR3 coding DNA: TGTGCCAGCAGCGTAGGCTGGACAAACACCGATGGCTACACCTTC. This sequence joins TRBV9 and TRBJ1-2, with D perhaps TRBD1 (5 bases). Germline V gene data show CDR1 as SGDLS and CDR2 as YYNGEE. V gave up 0 bases and J gave up 6 bases, with 15 bases separating them. This CDR3 contains 15 residues.

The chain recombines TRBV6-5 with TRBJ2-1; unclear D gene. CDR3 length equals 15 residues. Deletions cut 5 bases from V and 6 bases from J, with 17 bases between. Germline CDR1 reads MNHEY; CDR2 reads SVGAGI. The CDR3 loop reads CASSIGVRSVNEQFF. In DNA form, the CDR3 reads TGTGCCAGCAGTATAGGTGTGCGGTCCGTCAATGAGCAGTTCTTC.

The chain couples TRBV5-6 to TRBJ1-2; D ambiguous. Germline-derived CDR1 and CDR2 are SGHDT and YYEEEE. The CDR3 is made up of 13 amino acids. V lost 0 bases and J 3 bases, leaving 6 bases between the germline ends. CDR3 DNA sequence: TGTGCCAGCAGCTTGGGTAGCGACTATGGCTACACCTTC. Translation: CASSLGSDYGYTF.

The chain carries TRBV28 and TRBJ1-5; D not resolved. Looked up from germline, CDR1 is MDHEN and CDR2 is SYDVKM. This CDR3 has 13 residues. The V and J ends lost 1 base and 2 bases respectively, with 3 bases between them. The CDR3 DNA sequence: TGTGCCAGCAGTTTATCCGGCAATCAGCCCCAGCATTTT. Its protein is CASSLSGNQPQHF.

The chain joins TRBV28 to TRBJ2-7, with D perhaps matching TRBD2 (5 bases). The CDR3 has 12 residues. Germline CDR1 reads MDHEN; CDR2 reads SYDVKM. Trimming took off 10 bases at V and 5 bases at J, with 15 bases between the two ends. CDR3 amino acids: CATAEAGNEQYF. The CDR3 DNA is TGTGCCACCGCGGAGGCCGGAAACGAGCAGTACTTC.

CDR3 in amino acids: CASSIQGGFYNEQFF. DNA for the CDR3: TGTGCCAGTAGTATACAAGGGGGGTTTTACAATGAGCAGTTCTTC. The chain couples TRBV19 to TRBJ2-1; either TRBD1 or TRBD2 may supply D (6 bases each). Germline-derived CDR1 and CDR2 are LNHDA and SQIVND (reference sequence). V was pared by 2 bases and J by 4 bases, with 12 bases between. The CDR3 runs 15 residues.

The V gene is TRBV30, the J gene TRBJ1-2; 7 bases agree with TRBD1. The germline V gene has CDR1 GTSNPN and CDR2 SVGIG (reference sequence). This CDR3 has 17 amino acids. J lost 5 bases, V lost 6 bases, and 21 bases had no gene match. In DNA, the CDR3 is TGTGCCTGCCAAGGAGGACAGGACGCAGAGGGGCGATATGGCTACACCTTC. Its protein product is CACQGGQDAEGRYGYTF.

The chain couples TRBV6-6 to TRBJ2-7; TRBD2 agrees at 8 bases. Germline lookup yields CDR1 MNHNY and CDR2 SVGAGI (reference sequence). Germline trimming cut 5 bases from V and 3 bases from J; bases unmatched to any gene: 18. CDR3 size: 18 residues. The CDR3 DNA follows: TGTGCCAGCAGTCAACATCTCGGGGCGGGGGGCCGAAACTACGAGCAGTACGTC. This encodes CASSQHLGAGGRNYEQYV.

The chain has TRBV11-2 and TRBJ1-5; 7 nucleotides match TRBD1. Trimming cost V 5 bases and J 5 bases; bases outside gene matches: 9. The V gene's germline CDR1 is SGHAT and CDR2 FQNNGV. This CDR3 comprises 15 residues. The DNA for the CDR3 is TGTGCCAGCAGCCCCTCGGGACAGCTCTATCAGCCCCAGCATTTT. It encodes CASSPSGQLYQPQHF. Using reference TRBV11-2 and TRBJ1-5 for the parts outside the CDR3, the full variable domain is EAGVAQSPRYKIIEKRQSVAFWCNPISGHATLYWYQQILGQGPKLLIQFQNNGVVDDSQLPKDRFSAERLKGVDSTLKIQPAKLEDSAVYLCASSPSGQLYQPQHFGDGTRLSIL.

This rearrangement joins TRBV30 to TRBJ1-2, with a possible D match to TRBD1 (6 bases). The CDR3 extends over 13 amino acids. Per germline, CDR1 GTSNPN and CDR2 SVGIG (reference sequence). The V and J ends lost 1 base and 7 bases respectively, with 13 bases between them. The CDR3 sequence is CAWSDWGASGYTF. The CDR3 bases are TGTGCCTGGAGTGACTGGGGGGCTAGTGGCTACACCTTC.

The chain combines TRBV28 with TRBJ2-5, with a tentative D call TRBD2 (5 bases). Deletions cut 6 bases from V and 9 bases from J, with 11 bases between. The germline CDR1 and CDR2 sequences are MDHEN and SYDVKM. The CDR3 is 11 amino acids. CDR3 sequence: CASSVERAQYF. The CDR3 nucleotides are TGTGCCAGCAGCGTGGAGAGGGCCCAGTACTTC.

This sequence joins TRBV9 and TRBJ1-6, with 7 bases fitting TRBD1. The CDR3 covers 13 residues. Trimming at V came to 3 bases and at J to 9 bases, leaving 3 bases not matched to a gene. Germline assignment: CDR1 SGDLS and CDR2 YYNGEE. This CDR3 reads CASSDRQGSPLHF. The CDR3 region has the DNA TGTGCCAGCAGCGACCGACAGGGTTCACCCCTCCACTTT. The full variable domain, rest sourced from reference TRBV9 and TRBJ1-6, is DSGVTQTPKHLITATGQRVTLRCSPRSGDLSVYWYQQSLDQGLQFLIQYYNGEERAKGNILERFSAQQFPDLHSELNLSSLELGDSALYFCASSDRQGSPLHFGNGTRLTVT.

The CDR3 sequence: CASMGGSRYSPLHF. The CDR3, as DNA: TGTGCCAGCATGGGGGGCAGTCGGTATTCACCCCTCCACTTT. The V call is TRBV6-5, the J call TRBJ1-6; weak D call: TRBD1 (6 bases). Germline loops: CDR1 MNHEY, CDR2 SVGAGI. The CDR3 consists of 14 residues. V lost 7 bases to trimming and J lost 8 bases, with 15 bases between them.

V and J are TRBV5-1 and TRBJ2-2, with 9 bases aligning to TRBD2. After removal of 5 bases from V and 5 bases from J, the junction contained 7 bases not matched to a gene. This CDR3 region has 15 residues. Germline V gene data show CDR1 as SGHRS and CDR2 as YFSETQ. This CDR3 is CASSNGLARTGELFF. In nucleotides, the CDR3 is TGCGCCAGCAGTAACGGACTAGCGCGGACCGGGGAGCTGTTTTTT. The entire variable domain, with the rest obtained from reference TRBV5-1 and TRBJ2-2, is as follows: KAGVTQTPRYLIKTRGQQVTLSCSPISGHRSVSWYQQTPGQGLQFLFEYFSETQRNKGNFPGRFSGRQFSNSRSEMNVSTLELGDSALYLCASSNGLARTGELFFGEGSRLTVL.

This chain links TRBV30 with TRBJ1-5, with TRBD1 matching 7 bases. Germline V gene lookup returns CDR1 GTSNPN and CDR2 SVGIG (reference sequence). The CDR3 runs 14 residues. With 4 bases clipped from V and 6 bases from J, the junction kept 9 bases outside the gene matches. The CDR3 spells CAWTPGQQGQPQHF. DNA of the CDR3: TGTGCCTGGACCCCGGGACAGCAGGGTCAGCCCCAGCATTTT.

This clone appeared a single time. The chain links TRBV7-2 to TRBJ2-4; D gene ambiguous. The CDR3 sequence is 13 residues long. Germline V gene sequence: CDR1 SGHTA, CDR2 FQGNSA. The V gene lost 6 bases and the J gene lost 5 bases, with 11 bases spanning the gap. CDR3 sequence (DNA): TGTGCCAGCAGATCCTCCGCGGAAAACATTCAGTACTTC. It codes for CASRSSAENIQYF.

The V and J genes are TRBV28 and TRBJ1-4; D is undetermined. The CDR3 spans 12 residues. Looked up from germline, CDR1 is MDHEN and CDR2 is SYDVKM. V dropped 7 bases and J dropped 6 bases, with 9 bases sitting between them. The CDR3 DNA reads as TGTGCCAGCACCCCAAGTCATGAAAAACTGTTTTTT. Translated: CASTPSHEKLFF.